The 18 T cell receptor beta chains below all came from one sample that was sequenced in a study of T cell responses to AZD1222 COVID-19 vaccine. This table comes from immunoSEQ multiplex PCR, and its TCRdb copy is limited to in-frame clones, with some not included. The repertoire holds around 87,000 clones, with around 86% as singletons. This specimen was peripheral blood, taken on day 0 of AZD1222 vaccination. The receptors were gathered from an adult in good health.

The V call is TRBV7-2, the J call TRBJ2-7; 8 nucleotides line up with TRBD1. J was trimmed by 9 bases and V by 1 base; bases with no gene match: 11. The germline V gene has CDR1 SGHTA and CDR2 FQGNSA. This CDR3 is built from 15 residues. The DNA for the CDR3 is TGTGCCAGCAGCTTAGAGGCAGGGGGCGCGGGTTTGCAGTACTTC. It encodes CASSLEAGGAGLQYF.

This clone was observed a few times. V and J are TRBV7-2 and TRBJ2-1; 7 bases align to TRBD2. The CDR3 covers 17 residues. V was clipped by 0 bases and J by 1 base; unmatched bases: 6. Germline V gives CDR1 SGHTA, CDR2 FQGNSA. CDR3 sequence (DNA): TGTGCCAGCAGCTTAGCGGGCTCCGGGGGGTCCTACAATGAGCAGTTCTTC. Translation gives CASSLAGSGGSYNEQFF.

This clone was observed a few times. The J gene is TRBJ1-1, the V gene TRBV5-1; possibly TRBD1 for D (5 bases). The CDR3 is 13 amino acids. Trimming took off 2 bases at V and 1 base at J, with 6 bases between the two ends. CDR1 and CDR2 (germline): SGHRS, YFSETQ. CDR3 amino acids: CASSFTGNTEAFF. The CDR3, as DNA: TGCGCCAGCAGCTTTACAGGGAACACTGAAGCTTTCTTT.

The rearrangement links TRBV4-1 to TRBJ2-2, with TRBD2 matching over 14 bases. Germline-derived CDR1 and CDR2 are MGHRA and YSYEKL. The CDR3 contains 18 residues. Trimming cost V 2 bases and J 4 bases; bases outside gene matches: 6. The CDR3 is CASSQPGTSGSGTGELFF. The CDR3 nucleotides are TGCGCCAGCAGCCAACCCGGGACTAGCGGGAGTGGCACCGGGGAGCTGTTTTTT.

This clone was recorded once. The chain carries TRBV2 and TRBJ2-7; 11 bases agree with TRBD2. CDR1 and CDR2 (germline): SNHLY, FYNNEI. Trimming at V came to 6 bases and at J to 2 bases, leaving 6 bases not matched to a gene. CDR3 size: 15 residues. CDR3 residues: CASRDLSGGAYEQYF. In DNA form, the CDR3 reads TGTGCCAGCAGGGACCTTAGCGGGGGGGCCTACGAGCAGTACTTC.

This clone was detected only once. V gene TRBV6-5 combines with J gene TRBJ1-1, with 10 bases lining up with TRBD1. The CDR3 runs to 14 residues. Germline lookup yields CDR1 MNHEY and CDR2 SVGAGI. Unmatched junction bases numbered 5, after V lost 6 bases and J lost 4 bases. The CDR3 loop is CASRADRGATEAFF. The CDR3 coding sequence is TGTGCCAGCAGGGCGGACAGGGGGGCCACTGAAGCTTTCTTT.

J is TRBJ1-2 and V is TRBV6-5; weak D call: TRBD1 (6 bases). The CDR3 runs to 14 residues. Germline-derived CDR1 and CDR2 are MNHEY and SVGAGI. V was shortened by 6 bases and J by 0 bases, with 11 bases between the two germline ends. CDR3 DNA sequence: TGTGCCAGCAGCCTACAGGGCTCTAACTATGGCTACACCTTC. Protein sequence: CASSLQGSNYGYTF.

The chain is built from TRBV6-6 and TRBJ1-5, with D possibly matching TRBD1 (5 bases). Trimming took 6 bases from V and 3 from J, leaving 12 bases between them. CDR1 MNHNY and CDR2 SVGAGI come from the germline V gene (reference sequence). CDR3 length: 14 residues. The CDR3 reads CASSLPGHNQPQHF. The CDR3 DNA reads TGTGCCAGCAGCCTACCGGGGCACAATCAGCCCCAGCATTTT.

This clone was seen a single time. The genes are TRBV19 and TRBJ2-2; D not certain. Trimming stripped 6 bases from V and 3 bases from J, with 5 bases between. The germline gives CDR1 LNHDA, CDR2 SQIVND (reference sequence). This CDR3 is built from 12 residues. CDR3 nucleotides: TGTGCCAGTAGGTCGGACACCGGGGAGCTGTTTTTT. Translation: CASRSDTGELFF. Full variable domain (outside the CDR3, taken from reference TRBV19 and TRBJ2-2): DGGITQSPKYLFRKEGQNVTLSCEQNLNHDAMYWYRQDPGQGLRLIYYSQIVNDFQKGDIAEGYSVSREKKESFPLTVTSAQKNPTAFYLCASRSDTGELFFGEGSRLTVL.

This clone appeared a few times. The chain is built from TRBV6-2 or TRBV6-3 and TRBJ2-5, with TRBD2 as a possible D gene (6 bases). V was trimmed by 0 bases and J by 4 bases, leaving 15 bases between them. The length of the CDR3 is 16 residues. Germline-derived CDR1 and CDR2 are MNHEY and SVGEGT. CDR3 region: CASSYSSGPISETQYF. Here the CDR3 DNA reads TGTGCCAGCAGTTACTCCAGCGGGCCGATTTCAGAGACCCAGTACTTC.

The chain combines TRBV29-1 with TRBJ2-1, with D hard to call. Trimming shortened V by 0 bases and J by 0 bases, and 12 bases separated the two germline ends. Looked up from germline, CDR1 is SQVTM and CDR2 is ANQGSEA. CDR3 length: 16 residues. The CDR3 region has the DNA TGCAGCGTTGAAGATCAAGAAGCTAGCTCCTACAATGAGCAGTTCTTC. Its translation is CSVEDQEASSYNEQFF.

V gene TRBV13 combines with J gene TRBJ2-3; 8 bases agree with TRBD2. Germline loops: CDR1 PRHDT, CDR2 FYEKMQ (reference sequence). V trimming: 6 bases; J trimming: 8 bases; junction bases outside the gene matches: 10. CDR3 length: 14 residues. The CDR3 loop is CASSASRGAGTQYF. As DNA, the CDR3 is TGTGCCAGCAGTGCTTCGCGGGGGGCGGGTACGCAGTATTTT.

This clone came up a few times. This chain connects TRBV5-1 to TRBJ2-3, with D perhaps assigned TRBD1 or TRBD2 (5 bases each). Germline V gives CDR1 SGHRS, CDR2 YFSETQ. The CDR3 runs to 14 residues. Between the trimmed V and J ends, which lost 4 bases and 0 bases, there was a span of 9 bases. CDR3 DNA sequence: TGCGCCAGCAGCCGGGACCCCAGCACAGATACGCAGTATTTT. Protein sequence: CASSRDPSTDTQYF.

The count of this clone is one. The rearrangement uses TRBV12-3 or TRBV12-4 and TRBJ1-4; D gene uncertain. CDR3 size: 12 residues. Trimming took off 5 bases at V and 8 bases at J, with 9 bases between the two ends. DNA for the CDR3: TGTGCCAGCAGTCGGAGTGGGGAAAAACTGTTTTTT. It encodes CASSRSGEKLFF.

Comments on this clone: This sample also contains other DNA sequences that code for the same CDR3. The CDR3 sequence: CASSLRTGNTEAFF. The DNA of the CDR3 is TGTGCCAGCAGCCTCAGGACAGGGAACACTGAAGCTTTCTTT. The rearrangement joins TRBV7-2 to TRBJ1-1; 7 positions match TRBD1. Germline values: CDR1 SGHTA, CDR2 FQGNSA. There are 14 residues in the CDR3. With 5 bases clipped from V and 1 base from J, the junction kept 4 bases outside the gene matches.

V and J are TRBV5-1 and TRBJ2-5; no firm D call. The CDR3 is 12 residues long. The V gene's germline CDR1 is SGHRS and CDR2 YFSETQ. Trimming took 4 bases from V and 5 from J, leaving 9 bases between them. The CDR3 DNA follows: TGCGCCAGCAGCGCGCGGTGGGAGACCCAGTACTTC. Residues: CASSARWETQYF.

The chain recombines TRBV6-5 with TRBJ1-1, with 10 bases fitting TRBD1. This CDR3 has 14 residues. Trimming took 8 bases from V and 12 from J; bases not matched to a gene: 15. Germline CDR1 reads MNHEY; CDR2 reads SVGAGI. CDR3 region: CASEIRQGARETFF. CDR3 DNA sequence: TGTGCCAGCGAAATCCGACAGGGGGCAAGGGAAACTTTCTTT.

The rearrangement links TRBV12-3 or TRBV12-4 to TRBJ1-5; D is ambiguous. CDR3 size: 12 residues. V was clipped by 1 base and J by 7 bases, with 5 bases between them. The CDR3 loop is CASSLGIQPQHF. CDR3 in DNA: TGTGCCAGCAGTTTAGGGATCCAGCCCCAGCATTTT.